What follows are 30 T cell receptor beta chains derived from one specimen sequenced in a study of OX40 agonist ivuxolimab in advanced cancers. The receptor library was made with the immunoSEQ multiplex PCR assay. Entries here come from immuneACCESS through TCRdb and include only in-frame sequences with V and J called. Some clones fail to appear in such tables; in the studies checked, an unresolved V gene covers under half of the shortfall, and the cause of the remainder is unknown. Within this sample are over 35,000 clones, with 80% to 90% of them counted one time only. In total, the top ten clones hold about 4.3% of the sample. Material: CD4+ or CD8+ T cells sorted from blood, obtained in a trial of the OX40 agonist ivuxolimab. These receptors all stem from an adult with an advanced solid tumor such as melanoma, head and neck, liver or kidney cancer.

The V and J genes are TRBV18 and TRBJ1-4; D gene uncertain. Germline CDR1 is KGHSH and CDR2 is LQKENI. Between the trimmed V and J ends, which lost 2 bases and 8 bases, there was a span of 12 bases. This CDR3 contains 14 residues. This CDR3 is CASSPSGTVEKLFF. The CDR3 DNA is TGTGCCAGCTCACCATCAGGAACAGTAGAAAAACTGTTTTTT.

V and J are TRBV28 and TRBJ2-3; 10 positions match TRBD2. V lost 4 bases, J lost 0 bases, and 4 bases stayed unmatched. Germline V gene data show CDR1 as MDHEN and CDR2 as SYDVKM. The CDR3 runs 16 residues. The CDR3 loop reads CASSSLSGGSTDTQYF. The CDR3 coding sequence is TGTGCCAGCAGTTCACTTAGCGGGGGGAGCACAGATACGCAGTATTTT.

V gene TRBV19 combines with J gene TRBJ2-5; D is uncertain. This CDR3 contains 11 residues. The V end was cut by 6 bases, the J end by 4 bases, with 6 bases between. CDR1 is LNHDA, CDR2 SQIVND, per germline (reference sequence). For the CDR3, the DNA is TGTGCCAGTAGGGTTGGAGAGACCCAGTACTTC. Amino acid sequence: CASRVGETQYF.

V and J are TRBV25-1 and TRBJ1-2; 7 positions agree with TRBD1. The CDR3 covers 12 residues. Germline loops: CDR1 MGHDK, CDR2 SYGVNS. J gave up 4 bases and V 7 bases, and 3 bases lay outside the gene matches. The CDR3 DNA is TGTGCCAGCACCGGGGACAGCTATGGCTACACCTTC. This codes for CASTGDSYGYTF.

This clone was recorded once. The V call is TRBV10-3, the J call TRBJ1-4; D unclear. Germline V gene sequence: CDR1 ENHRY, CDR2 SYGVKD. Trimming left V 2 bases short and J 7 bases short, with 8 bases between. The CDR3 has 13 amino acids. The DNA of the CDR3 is TGTGCCATCAGTGAGGGTAGGGCTGAAAAACTGTTTTTT. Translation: CAISEGRAEKLFF.

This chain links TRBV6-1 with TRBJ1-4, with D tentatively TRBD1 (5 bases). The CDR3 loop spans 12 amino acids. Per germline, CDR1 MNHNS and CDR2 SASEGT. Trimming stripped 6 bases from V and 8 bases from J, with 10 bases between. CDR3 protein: CASRGVGEKLFF. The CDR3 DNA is TGTGCCAGCAGGGGGGTAGGGGAAAAACTGTTTTTT.

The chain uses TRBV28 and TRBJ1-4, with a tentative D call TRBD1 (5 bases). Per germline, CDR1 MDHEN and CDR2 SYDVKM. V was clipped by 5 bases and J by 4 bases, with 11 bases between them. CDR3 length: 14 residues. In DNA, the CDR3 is TGTGCCAGCAGTGGGCGAAGGGGTAATGAAAAACTGTTTTTT. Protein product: CASSGRRGNEKLFF.

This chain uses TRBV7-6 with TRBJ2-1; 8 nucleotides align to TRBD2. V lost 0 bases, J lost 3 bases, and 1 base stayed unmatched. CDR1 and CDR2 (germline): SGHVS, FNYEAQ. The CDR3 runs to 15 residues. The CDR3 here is CASSLARGVYNEQFF. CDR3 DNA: TGTGCCAGCAGCTTAGCGCGGGGGGTCTACAATGAGCAGTTCTTC.

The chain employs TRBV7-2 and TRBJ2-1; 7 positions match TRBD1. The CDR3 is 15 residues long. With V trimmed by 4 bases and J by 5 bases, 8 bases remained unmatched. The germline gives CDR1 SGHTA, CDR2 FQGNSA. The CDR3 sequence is CASSSPGQSHNEQFF. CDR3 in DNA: TGTGCCAGCAGCTCGCCGGGACAGTCCCACAATGAGCAGTTCTTC. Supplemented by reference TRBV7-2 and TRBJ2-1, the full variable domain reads GAGVSQSPSNKVTEKGKDVELRCDPISGHTALYWYRQSLGQGLEFLIYFQGNSAPDKSGLPSDRFSAERTGGSVSTLTIQRTQQEDSAVYLCASSSPGQSHNEQFFGPGTRLTVL.

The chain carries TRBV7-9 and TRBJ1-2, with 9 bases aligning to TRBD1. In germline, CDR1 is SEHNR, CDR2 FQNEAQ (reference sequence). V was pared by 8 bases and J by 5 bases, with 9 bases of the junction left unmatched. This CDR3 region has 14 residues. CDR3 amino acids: CASSTGGVGYGYTF. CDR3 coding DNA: TGTGCCAGCTCCACAGGGGGCGTGGGTTATGGCTACACCTTC.

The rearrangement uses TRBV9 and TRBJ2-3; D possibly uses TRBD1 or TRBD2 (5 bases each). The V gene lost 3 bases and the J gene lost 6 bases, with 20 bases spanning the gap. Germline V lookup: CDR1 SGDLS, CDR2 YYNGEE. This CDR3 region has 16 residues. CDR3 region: CASSAGTSEVVDTQYF. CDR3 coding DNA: TGTGCCAGCAGCGCCGGGACGTCGGAAGTGGTTGATACGCAGTATTTT.

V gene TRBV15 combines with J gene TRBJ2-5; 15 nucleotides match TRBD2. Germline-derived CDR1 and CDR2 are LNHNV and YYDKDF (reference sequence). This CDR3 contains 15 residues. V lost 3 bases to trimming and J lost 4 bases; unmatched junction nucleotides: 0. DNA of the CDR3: TGTGCCACCAGCAGGGGACTAGCGGGAGGAGAGACCCAGTACTTC. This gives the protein CATSRGLAGGETQYF.

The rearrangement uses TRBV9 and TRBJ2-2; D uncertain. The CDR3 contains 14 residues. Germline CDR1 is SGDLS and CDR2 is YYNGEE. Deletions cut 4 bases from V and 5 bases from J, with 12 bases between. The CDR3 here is CASSPRHITGELFF. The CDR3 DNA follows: TGTGCCAGCAGCCCGAGACATATTACCGGGGAGCTGTTTTTT.

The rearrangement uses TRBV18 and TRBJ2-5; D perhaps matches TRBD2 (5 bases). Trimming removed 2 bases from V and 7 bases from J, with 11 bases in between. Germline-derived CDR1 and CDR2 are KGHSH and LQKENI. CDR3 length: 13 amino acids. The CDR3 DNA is TGTGCCAGCTCACCAGGGCTCGGAGGGACCCAGTACTTC. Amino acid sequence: CASSPGLGGTQYF. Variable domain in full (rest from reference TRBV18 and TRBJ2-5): NAGVMQNPRHLVRRRGQEARLRCSPMKGHSHVYWYRQLPEEGLKFMVYLQKENIIDESGMPKERFSAEFPKEGPSILRIQQVVRGDSAAYFCASSPGLGGTQYFGPGTRLLVL.

The CDR3 is CASSLDRVYTGELFF. The CDR3 nucleotides are TGTGCCAGCAGCTTGGACAGGGTATACACCGGGGAGCTGTTTTTT. This sequence joins TRBV5-6 and TRBJ2-2; TRBD1 is a possible D gene (6 bases). CDR1 is SGHDT and CDR2 is YYEEEE in the germline V gene. Between the trimmed V and J ends, which lost 0 bases and 3 bases, there was a span of 9 bases. The CDR3 covers 15 residues.

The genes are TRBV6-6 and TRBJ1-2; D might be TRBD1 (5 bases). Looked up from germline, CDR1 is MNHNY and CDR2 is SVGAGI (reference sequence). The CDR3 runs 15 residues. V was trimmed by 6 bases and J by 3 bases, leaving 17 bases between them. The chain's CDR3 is CASRDQGRTDYGYTF. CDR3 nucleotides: TGTGCCAGCAGGGACCAGGGACGGACGGACTATGGCTACACCTTC.

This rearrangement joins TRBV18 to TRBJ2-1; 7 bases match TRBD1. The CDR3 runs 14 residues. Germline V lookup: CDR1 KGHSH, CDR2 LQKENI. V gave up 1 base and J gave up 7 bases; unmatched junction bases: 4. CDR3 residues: CASSPRTGINEQFF. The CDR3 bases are TGTGCCAGCTCACCACGGACAGGTATAAATGAGCAGTTCTTC.

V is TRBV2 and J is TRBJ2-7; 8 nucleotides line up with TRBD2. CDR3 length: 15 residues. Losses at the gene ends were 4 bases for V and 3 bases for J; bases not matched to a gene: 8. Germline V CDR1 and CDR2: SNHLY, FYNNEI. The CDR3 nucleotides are TGTGCCAGCAGTGGGGGACTAGGTCTTCACTACGAGCAGTACTTC. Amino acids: CASSGGLGLHYEQYF.

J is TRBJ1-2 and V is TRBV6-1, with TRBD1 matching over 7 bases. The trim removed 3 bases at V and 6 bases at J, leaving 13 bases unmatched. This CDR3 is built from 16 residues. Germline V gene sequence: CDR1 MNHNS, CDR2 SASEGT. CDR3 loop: CASSERQGTGWNGYTF. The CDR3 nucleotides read TGTGCCAGCAGTGAGAGACAGGGTACGGGTTGGAATGGCTACACCTTC.

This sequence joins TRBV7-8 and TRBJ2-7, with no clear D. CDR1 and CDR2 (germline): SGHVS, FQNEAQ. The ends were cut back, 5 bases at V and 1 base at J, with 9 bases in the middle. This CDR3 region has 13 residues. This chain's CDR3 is CASSREWSYEQYF. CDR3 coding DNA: TGTGCCAGCAGCCGAGAATGGTCCTACGAGCAGTACTTC.

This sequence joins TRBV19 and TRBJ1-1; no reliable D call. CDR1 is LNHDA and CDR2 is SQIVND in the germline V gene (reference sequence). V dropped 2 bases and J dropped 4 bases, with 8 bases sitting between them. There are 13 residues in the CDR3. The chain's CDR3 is CASSIQESTEAFF. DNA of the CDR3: TGTGCCAGTAGTATACAGGAAAGCACTGAAGCTTTCTTT.

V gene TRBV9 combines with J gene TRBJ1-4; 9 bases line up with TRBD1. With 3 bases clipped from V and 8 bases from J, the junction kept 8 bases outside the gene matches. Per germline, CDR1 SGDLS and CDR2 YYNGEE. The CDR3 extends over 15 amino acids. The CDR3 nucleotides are TGTGCCAGCAGCGAGGGACAGGGAGTTGGAGAAAAACTGTTTTTT. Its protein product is CASSEGQGVGEKLFF.

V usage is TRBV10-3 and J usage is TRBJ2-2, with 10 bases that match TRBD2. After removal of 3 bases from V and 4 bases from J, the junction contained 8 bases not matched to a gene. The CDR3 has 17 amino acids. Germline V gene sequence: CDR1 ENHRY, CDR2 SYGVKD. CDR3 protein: CAISEKREGPGTGELFF. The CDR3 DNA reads TGTGCCATCAGTGAAAAGCGGGAGGGCCCGGGCACCGGGGAGCTGTTTTTT.

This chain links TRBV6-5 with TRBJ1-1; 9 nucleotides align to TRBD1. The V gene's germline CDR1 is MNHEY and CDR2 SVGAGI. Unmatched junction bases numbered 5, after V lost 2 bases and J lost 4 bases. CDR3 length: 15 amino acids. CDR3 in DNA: TGTGCCAGCAGTTACCCCGGACAGGGGCTCACTGAAGCTTTCTTT. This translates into CASSYPGQGLTEAFF.

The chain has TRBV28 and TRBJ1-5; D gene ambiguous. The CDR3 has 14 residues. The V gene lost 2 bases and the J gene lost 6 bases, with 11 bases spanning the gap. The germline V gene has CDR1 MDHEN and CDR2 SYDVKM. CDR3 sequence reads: CASSLKLSGQPQHF. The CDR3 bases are TGTGCCAGCAGTTTAAAGCTCTCGGGTCAGCCCCAGCATTTT.

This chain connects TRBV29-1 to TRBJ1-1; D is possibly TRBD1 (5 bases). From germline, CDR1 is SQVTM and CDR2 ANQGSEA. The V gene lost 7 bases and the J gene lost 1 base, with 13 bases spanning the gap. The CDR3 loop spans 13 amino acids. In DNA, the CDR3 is TGCAGCGCCTACACGACAGCGAACACTGAAGCTTTCTTT. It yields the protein CSAYTTANTEAFF.

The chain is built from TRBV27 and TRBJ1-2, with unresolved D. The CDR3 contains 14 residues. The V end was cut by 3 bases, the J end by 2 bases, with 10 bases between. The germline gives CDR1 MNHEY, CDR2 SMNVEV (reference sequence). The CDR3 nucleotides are TGTGCCAGCAGTTTTGGTGGGTGGAACTATGGCTACACCTTC. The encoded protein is CASSFGGWNYGYTF.

The CDR3 DNA follows: TGTGCCAGCAGCTTGTACCAAGAGACCCAGTACTTC. Translated, it gives CASSLYQETQYF. The rearrangement uses TRBV5-4 and TRBJ2-5; D unclear. Germline V CDR1 and CDR2: SGHNT, YYREEE (reference sequence). This CDR3 region has 12 residues. Between the trimmed V and J ends, which lost 1 base and 0 bases, there was a span of 1 base. Variable domain in full (rest from reference TRBV5-4 and TRBJ2-5): ETGVTQSPTHLIKTRGQQVTLRCSSQSGHNTVSWYQQALGQGPQFIFQYYREEENGRGNFPPRFSGLQFPNYSSELNVNALELDDSALYLCASSLYQETQYFGPGTRLLVL.

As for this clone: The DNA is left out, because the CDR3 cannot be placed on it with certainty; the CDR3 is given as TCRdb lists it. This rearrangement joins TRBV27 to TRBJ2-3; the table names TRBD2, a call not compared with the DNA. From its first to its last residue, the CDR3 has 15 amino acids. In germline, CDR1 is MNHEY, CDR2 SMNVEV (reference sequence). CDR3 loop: CASSSSTSSTDTQYF.

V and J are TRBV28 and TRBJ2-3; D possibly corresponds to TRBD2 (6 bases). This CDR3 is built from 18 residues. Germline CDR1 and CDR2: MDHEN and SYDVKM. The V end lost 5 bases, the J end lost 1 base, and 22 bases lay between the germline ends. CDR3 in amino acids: CASSAPIGTPWGTDTQYF. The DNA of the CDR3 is TGTGCCAGCAGTGCACCAATTGGGACTCCCTGGGGCACAGATACGCAGTATTTT.